The TCR beta chain under discussion was sequenced for a study of blood T cell repertoires in COVID-19 (TCRdb year 2020). Concerning the study at large: Samples from collaborators originated in the United States, Italy and Spain and spanned both the acute and convalescent phases of COVID-19. The sample metadata nearly always contained a de-identified subject ID, COVID-19 status, age in years and sex. The repertoires were made available in a free public database intended to serve as a resource for research on the immune response to SARS-CoV-2. HLA class I and class II types, where available, came from metadata supplied by the sample provider rather than from assay-based typing. The material from the prospective study consisted of cDNA or gDNA derived from T cells, B-cell-depleted T cells, or PBMCs. The dataset comprised deeply sampled blood TCRbeta repertoires from subjects exposed to, actively infected with, or recovered from COVID-19. The samples were drawn from two sources: the first 160 participants of the ongoing ImmuneRACE study, and 950 to 1,500 subjects contributed by 6 global collaborators. On the study overall, not on this receptor specifically: How much clinical and demographic metadata was included differed by source and by participant, and the metadata was provided uncurated.

The immunoSEQ Assay, a bias-controlled multiplex PCR, was used to amplify TCRbeta CDR3 regions from genomic DNA. The paper's data handling went like this. Nucleated cell counts per sample were estimated from amplification of reference gene primers within the assay. Sequence reads were collapsed and filtered to measure the absolute abundance of every unique TCRbeta CDR3 rearrangement. For each sample, productive Simpson clonality was calculated by taking the square root of Simpson's diversity index across productive rearrangements. TCRdb mirrors the immuneACCESS table, restricted to in-frame sequences. Some clones are absent from its copies; in checked studies, under half trace to an unresolved V gene, and the reason for the others is unknown. V and J calls and clone size come straight from that table; D and trimming were deduced from the DNA. The sample table lists 140,000 to 150,000 clones, 70% to 90% of them with a count of one. The top ten hold 0.95% to 1.5% of the sample.

From the cysteine through the phenylalanine, the CDR3 covers 15 amino acids. Here the CDR3 DNA is all that survives: 45 bases in frame from base 1. For CDR1 and CDR2, the germline V gene (reference sequence) lists LGHDT and YNNKEL. Relative to germline, V is missing 1 base and J is missing 1 base, with 3 bases of the junction outside any gene match. Enrolling through a virtual design, the prospective study's participants ranged in age from roughly 18 to 89 years and lived across 20 to 30 United States geographic areas. To assign participants to cohorts, the prospective study relied on clinical history that participants themselves reported in a screening survey and a study questionnaire. Each participant in the prospective study had whole blood, serum and a nasopharyngeal or oropharyngeal swab collected by mobile phlebotomists. Additional blood draws and questionnaires over an approximately two-month period could optionally be provided by prospective study participants. Before DNA extraction, blood samples from the prospective study were shipped at room temperature or frozen.

Note on this clone: Its recognized antigen is unknown. No clone much larger than this one lies a single base away; base qualities are absent.

The chain was built from TRBV3-1 (or the pseudogene TRBV3-2) and TRBJ2-5, with TRBD2 identical over 7 junction bases. Sample: PBMCs or T cells enriched from blood (not recorded which). This TCR was sampled from a young woman with acute COVID-19. The CDR3 region: CASSQGLAFQETQYF. In nucleotides, the sequence is TGTGCCAGCAGCCAAGGACTAGCCTTCCAAGAGACCCAGTACTTC.